This TCR beta chain was recorded in a study of T cells after yellow fever vaccination. Whole-study results and caveats: Highly abundant clonotypes carried over from the bulk population could end up in FACS-sorted repertoires as contaminants.

This clonotype has a handful of counts. Its cognate antigen is unknown. TCRdb re-derived calls from the 5' RACE reads in MiXCR, one entry per CDR3 protein. The table lists approximately 580,000 distinct CDR3 sequences, about a sixth of them singletons. The CDR3 contains 14 residues. The germline V gene encodes CDR1 SGHRS and CDR2 YFSETQ. V lost 6 bases, J lost 3 bases, and 15 bases lay in between. The TCR originated in a man aged 18 to 29 who received the YFV17D yellow fever vaccine. The input for sequencing was PBMCs, taken 5 to 6 days after the first yellow fever vaccination. The chain has TRBV5-1 and TRBJ1-2, with D hard to call. The CDR3 DNA reads TGCGCCAGCACCTCCCTGCTGGGAGACTATGGCTACACCTTC. Protein product: CASTSLLGDYGYTF.